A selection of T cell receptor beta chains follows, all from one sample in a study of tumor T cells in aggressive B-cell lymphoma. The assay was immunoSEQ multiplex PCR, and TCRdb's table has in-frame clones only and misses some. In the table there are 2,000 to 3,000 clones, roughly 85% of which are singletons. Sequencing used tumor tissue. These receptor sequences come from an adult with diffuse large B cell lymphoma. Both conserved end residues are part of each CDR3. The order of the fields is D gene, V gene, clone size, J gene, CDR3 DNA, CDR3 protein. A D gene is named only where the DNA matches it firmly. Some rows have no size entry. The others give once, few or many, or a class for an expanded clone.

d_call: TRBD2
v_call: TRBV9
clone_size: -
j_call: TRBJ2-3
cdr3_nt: TGTGCCAGCAGCGTAGGGATCTCGGGAGGGAGAGATACGCAGTATTTT
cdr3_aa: CASSVGISGGRDTQYF

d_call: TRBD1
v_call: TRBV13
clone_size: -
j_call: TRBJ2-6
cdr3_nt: TGTGCCAGCAGCTTACTGCGAACAGGGGGTAGCTCTGGGGCCAACGTCCTGACTTTC
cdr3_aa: CASSLLRTGGSSGANVLTF

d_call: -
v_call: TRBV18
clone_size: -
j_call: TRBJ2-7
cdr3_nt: TGTGCCAGCTCACCACAGGAGTACGAGCAGTACTTC
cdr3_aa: CASSPQEYEQYF

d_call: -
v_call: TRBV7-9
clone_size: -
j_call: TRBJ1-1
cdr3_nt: TGTGCCAGCAGCTTACAGGGCCCCGTCACTGAAGCTTTCTTT
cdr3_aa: CASSLQGPVTEAFF

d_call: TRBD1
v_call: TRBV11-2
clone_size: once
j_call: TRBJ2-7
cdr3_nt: TGTGCCAGCAGCTTACCCGGGACAGCGGACTACGAGCAGTACTTC
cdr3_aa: CASSLPGTADYEQYF

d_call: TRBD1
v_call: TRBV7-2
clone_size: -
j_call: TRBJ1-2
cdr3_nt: TGTGCCAGCAGCTTAGACAGGGGCAACTATGGCTACACCTTC
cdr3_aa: CASSLDRGNYGYTF

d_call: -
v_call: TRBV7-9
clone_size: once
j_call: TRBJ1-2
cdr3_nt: TGTGCCAGCAGCCCTGGAGGGGAATCCTATGGCTACACCTTC
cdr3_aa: CASSPGGESYGYTF

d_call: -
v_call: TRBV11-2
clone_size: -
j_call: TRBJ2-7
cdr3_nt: TGTGCCAGCAGCTTAGTTCCGGGGTCCGAGCAGTACTTC
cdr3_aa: CASSLVPGSEQYF

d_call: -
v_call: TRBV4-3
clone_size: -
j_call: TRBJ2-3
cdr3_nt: TGCGCCAGCAGCCAAGGGAAGGGAGCAGATACGCAGTATTTT
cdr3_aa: CASSQGKGADTQYF

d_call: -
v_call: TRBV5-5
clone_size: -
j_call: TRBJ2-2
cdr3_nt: TGTGCCAGCAGCTTGGCCTCTGTGAGTTCCGGGGAGCTGTTTTTT
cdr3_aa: CASSLASVSSGELFF

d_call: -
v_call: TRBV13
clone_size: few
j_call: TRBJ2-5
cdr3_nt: TGTGCCAGCAGCTTGTCGAGGGCTGAGACCCAGTACTTC
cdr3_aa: CASSLSRAETQYF

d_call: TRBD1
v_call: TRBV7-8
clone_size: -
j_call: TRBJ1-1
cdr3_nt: TGTGCCAGCAGCTTAGCCGGGACAGGCCTCGGAGCTTTCTTT
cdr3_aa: CASSLAGTGLGAFF

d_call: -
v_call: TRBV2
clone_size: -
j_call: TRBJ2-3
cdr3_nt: TGTGCCAGCAGTGACGGGGTTGTCGCAGATACGCAGTATTTT
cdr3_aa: CASSDGVVADTQYF

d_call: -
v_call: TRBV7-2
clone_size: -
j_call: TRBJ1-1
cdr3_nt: TGTGCCAGCAGCTTAGGTAATGCTTTCTTT
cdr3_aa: CASSLGNAFF

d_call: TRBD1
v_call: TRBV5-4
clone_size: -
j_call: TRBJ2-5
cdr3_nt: TGTGCCAGCAGCCCCCTCTCGACAGGGAGTGAGACCCAGTACTTC
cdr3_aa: CASSPLSTGSETQYF

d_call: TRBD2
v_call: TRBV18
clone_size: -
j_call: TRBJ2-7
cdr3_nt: TGTGCCAGCTCACCACTGGGAACTAGCGGTTACGAGCAGTACTTC
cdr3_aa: CASSPLGTSGYEQYF